A selection of T cell receptor beta chains follows, all from one sample in a study of control samples from healthy donors and cancer patients. Clones were sequenced by immunoSEQ multiplex PCR, and TCRdb holds only the in-frame ones, with some missing. This sample has over 150,000 clones, with just over 95% found just once. Sequenced sample: blood. These receptors came from a woman aged 30 to 39 in good health. Each CDR3 is given with its conserved first and last residue. A D gene is named only where the DNA matches it firmly. Only part of the rows carry a size: once, few, many, or a class if the clone is expanded.

D,J,V,size,CDR3,DNA
.,TRBJ2-2,TRBV7-3,.,CASSLGATGELFF,TGTGCCAGCAGCTTAGGGGCCACCGGGGAGCTGTTTTTT
.,TRBJ2-7,TRBV6-5,once,CASSYSQVPYEQYF,TGTGCCAGCAGTTACTCACAGGTTCCCTACGAGCAGTACTTC
TRBD1,TRBJ2-1,TRBV5-1,.,CASRPQRSTGTGTNEQFF,TGCGCCAGCAGACCCCAAAGGTCCACAGGGACAGGCACCAATGAGCAGTTCTTC
.,TRBJ2-2,TRBV7-8,.,CASSLGNTGELFF,TGTGCCAGCAGCTTAGGTAACACCGGGGAGCTGTTTTTT
.,TRBJ2-2,TRBV12-5,.,CASGLVLSRSFTGELFF,TGTGCTAGTGGTTTGGTACTAAGCAGGTCCTTCACCGGGGAGCTGTTTTTT
.,TRBJ2-6,TRBV5-1,.,CASSLFGAATSGANVLTF,TGCGCCAGCAGCTTGTTTGGGGCCGCCACCTCTGGGGCCAACGTCCTGACTTTC
TRBD2,TRBJ2-5,TRBV5-4,.,CASSLDVAGGLRETQYF,TGTGCCAGCAGCTTGGATGTAGCGGGGGGGCTTCGAGAGACCCAGTACTTC
TRBD2,TRBJ2-7,TRBV5-1,.,CASSLLAGAGEEQYF,TGCGCCAGCAGCTTGTTAGCGGGGGCGGGTGAGGAGCAGTACTTC
.,TRBJ2-1,TRBV4-1,.,CASSQGDVQFEQFF,TGCGCCAGCAGCCAAGGGGACGTACAATTTGAGCAGTTCTTC
TRBD2,TRBJ2-1,TRBV3-1/TRBV3-2,once,CASSQDLAGSYNEQFF,TGTGCCAGCAGCCAAGACTTAGCGGGGAGTTACAATGAGCAGTTCTTC
.,TRBJ1-3,TRBV18,.,CASSPTGPRRNTIYF,TGTGCCAGCTCACCTACCGGGCCGCGAAGGAACACCATATATTTT
.,TRBJ1-2,TRBV4-1,.,CASSQIVWGSGFPNNGYTF,TGCGCCAGCAGCCAAATAGTATGGGGGAGCGGTTTCCCGAATAATGGCTACACCTTC
TRBD2,TRBJ2-1,TRBV11-3,.,CASSLVGTSGYNEQFF,TGTGCCAGCAGCTTAGTTGGGACTAGCGGCTACAATGAGCAGTTCTTC
.,TRBJ1-4,TRBV14,.,CASMRAATNEKLFF,TGTGCCAGCATGCGGGCCGCAACTAATGAAAAACTGTTTTTT
.,TRBJ2-2,TRBV5-4,.,CASGPLNTGELFF,TGTGCCAGCGGCCCCTTGAACACCGGGGAGCTGTTTTTT
.,TRBJ2-5,TRBV11-1,.,CASSPSDGETQYF,TGTGCCAGCAGCCCAAGTGATGGGGAGACCCAGTACTTC
.,TRBJ1-1,TRBV7-3,.,CASRPGKRSGLNTEAFF,TGTGCCAGCAGACCAGGGAAACGGTCAGGGCTGAACACTGAAGCTTTCTTT
.,TRBJ1-3,TRBV28,.,CASSLGGGSGGNTIYF,TGTGCCAGCAGTTTGGGGGGGGGAAGCGGTGGAAACACCATATATTTT
TRBD2,TRBJ2-1,TRBV27,.,CASSFNGGAGNEQFF,TGTGCCAGCAGTTTTAACGGGGGGGCGGGAAATGAGCAGTTCTTC
.,TRBJ2-5,TRBV11-2,.,CASSPSGAQGGTQYF,TGTGCCAGCAGCCCGAGCGGTGCCCAAGGTGGGACCCAGTACTTC
TRBD1,TRBJ2-1,TRBV5-4,.,CASSLRGPSYNEQFF,TGTGCCAGCAGCTTAAGGGGGCCCTCCTACAATGAGCAGTTCTTC
.,TRBJ1-2,TRBV14,.,CASSRELGGYTF,TGTGCCAGCAGCCGAGAGTTAGGGGGCTACACCTTC
TRBD2,TRBJ2-1,TRBV2,.,CATLGLAGRNEQFF,TGTGCCACCCTGGGACTAGCGGGAAGGAATGAGCAGTTCTTC
.,TRBJ1-2,TRBV12-5,.,CASGLNSGSGYTF,TGTGCTAGTGGTTTGAACTCCGGGTCCGGCTACACCTTC